The clone carrying this T cell receptor (beta chain) appeared a few times. Its target is unknown. Expressed TCRB transcripts were sequenced, since all the RNA that had been isolated was reverse transcribed. Sequenced by immunoSEQ multiplex PCR; TCRdb stores in-frame clones only, minus some. The data show 150,000 to 200,000 clones, 8% to 9.5% seen once. Based on CD45RO/CCR7/CD25/CD127/CD95/CD27, CD4+ regulatory, stem cell-like memory, naive and central memory cells were sorted. This sample was included in a study of beta chain features in type 1 diabetes. Findings and caveats of the study: Shorter TCRB CDR3s, moderately but significantly so, were found in Type 1 diabetes patients in all four CD4+ subsets.

This CDR3 comprises 17 residues. Germline trimming cut 7 bases from V and 1 base from J; bases unmatched to any gene: 10. Germline CDR1 and CDR2: MNHEY and SMNVEV (reference sequence). This chain connects TRBV27 to TRBJ2-2, with TRBD2 matching 9 bases. The specimen was central memory CD4+ T cells from blood. The TCR was taken from a woman between 18 and 30 years old with type 1 diabetes. The DNA of the CDR3 is TGTGCCAGCAACCCTGAGGCAGCGGGGGGGAACACCGGGGAGCTGTTTTTT. It is translated as CASNPEAAGGNTGELFF.